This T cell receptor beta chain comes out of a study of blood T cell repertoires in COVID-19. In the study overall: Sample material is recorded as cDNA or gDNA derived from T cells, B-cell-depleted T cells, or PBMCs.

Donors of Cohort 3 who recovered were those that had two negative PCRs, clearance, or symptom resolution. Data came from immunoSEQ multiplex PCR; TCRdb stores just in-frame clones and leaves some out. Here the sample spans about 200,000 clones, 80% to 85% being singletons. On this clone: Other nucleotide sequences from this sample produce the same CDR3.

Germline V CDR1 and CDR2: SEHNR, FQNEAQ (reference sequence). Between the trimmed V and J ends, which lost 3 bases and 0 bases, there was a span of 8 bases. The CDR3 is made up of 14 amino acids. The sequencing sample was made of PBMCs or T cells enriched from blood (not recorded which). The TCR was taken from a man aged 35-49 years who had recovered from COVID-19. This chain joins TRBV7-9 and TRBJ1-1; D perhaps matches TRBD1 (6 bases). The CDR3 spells CASSLSGVNTEAFF. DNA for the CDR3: TGTGCCAGCAGCTTGTCAGGGGTGAACACTGAAGCTTTCTTT.